This T cell receptor beta chain was recovered during a study of brain T cells in children with intractable seizures. This CDR3 has 17 amino acids. V shed 5 bases, J shed 8 bases, and the junction held 15 bases outside the gene matches. CDR1 SEHNR and CDR2 FQNEAQ come from the germline V gene (reference sequence). Pre-surgery treatment included at least one anti-epileptic drug. About this clone itself: Its antigen is undetermined.

Data came from immunoSEQ multiplex PCR; TCRdb stores just in-frame clones and leaves some out. The table has under 150,000 clones, 94% seen once. Findings of the study overall: HCMV serostatus was not known, and viral specificity came from CDR3 similarity only.

This TCR was sampled from a boy under three years old with hemimegalencephaly and intractable seizures. J is TRBJ1-4 and V is TRBV7-9; 9 bases fit TRBD1. Sequencing used peripheral blood, obtained at surgery. This CDR3 is CASSARDRVRENEKLFF. The CDR3 DNA sequence: TGTGCCAGCAGCGCCCGGGACAGGGTGAGAGAAAACGAAAAACTGTTTTTT.